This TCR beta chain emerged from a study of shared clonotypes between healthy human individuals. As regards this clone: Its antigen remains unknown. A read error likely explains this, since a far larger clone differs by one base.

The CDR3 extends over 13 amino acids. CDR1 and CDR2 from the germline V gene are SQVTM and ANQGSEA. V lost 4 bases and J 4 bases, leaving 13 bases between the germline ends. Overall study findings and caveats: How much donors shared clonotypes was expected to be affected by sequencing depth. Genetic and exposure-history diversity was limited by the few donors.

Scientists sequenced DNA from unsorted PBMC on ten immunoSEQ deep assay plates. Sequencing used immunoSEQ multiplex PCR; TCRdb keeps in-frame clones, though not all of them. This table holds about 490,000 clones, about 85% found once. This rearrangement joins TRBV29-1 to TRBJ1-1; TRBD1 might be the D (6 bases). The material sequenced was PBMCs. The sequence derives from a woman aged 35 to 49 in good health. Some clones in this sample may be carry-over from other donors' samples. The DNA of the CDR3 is TGCAGCGTTGCACAGGGCAGCAGCACTGAAGCTTTCTTT. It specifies CSVAQGSSTEAFF.